This T cell receptor beta chain was identified in a study of OX40 agonist ivuxolimab in advanced cancers. Study information: A male proportion of 82.7% was recorded, with mean age 60 years and range about 23 to 80.

Notes on the study in general: Antigen specificity remained undetermined for the expanded peripheral T cells.

CDR1 is SGHAT and CDR2 is FQNNGV in the germline V gene. This CDR3 contains 15 residues. Trimming removed 5 bases from V and 6 bases from J, with 17 bases in between. As to this clone: Its specificity is not known.

Libraries were prepared by immunoSEQ multiplex PCR; TCRdb keeps only in-frame clonotypes and omits some of them. The table includes under 85,000 clones, approximately 88% detected once. The chain has TRBV11-2 and TRBJ1-5; tentatively, D is TRBD1 (5 bases). The receptor comes from an adult with an advanced solid tumor such as melanoma, head and neck, liver or kidney cancer. Sample: CD4+ or CD8+ T cells sorted from blood, taken in a trial of the OX40 agonist ivuxolimab. CDR3 nucleotides: TGTGCCAGCAGCGCCGGACACCCAGAAGGTCAGCCCCAGCATTTT. The encoded protein is CASSAGHPEGQPQHF.